This T cell receptor (beta chain) appears in the sequencing data of a study of shared clonotypes between healthy human individuals. In the naive CD8 group, cells lacked CD45RO and were positively selected for CCR7, so terminally differentiated effector memory CD45RA+ cells were left out. Details on this clone: Its antigen is unidentified.

Each replicate PCR on the sorted subsets used 200 ng DNA (approximately 33,000 T cell genomes). TCRdb's table, derived via immunoSEQ multiplex PCR, lists solely in-frame clones and lacks some. The profile shows millions of clones, approximately 95% of them singletons. Study results and caveats: Only a few donors were included, so the genetic and exposure-history diversity represented was limited.

The TCR sequence derives from a young man in good health. The sample comprised naive CD8+ T cells sorted from blood.

CDR3 coding DNA: TGTGCCAGCAGTCGAAACGGGAACTCCTACGAGCAGTACTTC. Translated: CASSRNGNSYEQYF. V and J are TRBV27 and TRBJ2-7; D might be TRBD2 (5 bases). Trimming cost V 5 bases and J 0 bases, with 11 bases left between them. This CDR3 has 14 amino acids. The germline V gene has CDR1 MNHEY and CDR2 SMNVEV (reference sequence).